Listed below are T cell receptor beta chains from one sample, sequenced in a study of control samples from healthy donors and cancer patients. Assay: immunoSEQ multiplex PCR; the TCRdb copy retains only in-frame clones and omits some. Here the sample spans around 99,000 clones, 80% to 90% being singletons. Sequencing was carried out using blood. The origin of the receptors is a woman aged 50 to 60 in good health. CDR3s include the opening cysteine and the closing phenylalanine or tryptophan. The D gene is left open where the match is weak. Not all rows give a size; the values are once, few, many and, for expanded clones, a class.

D: TRBD1
J: TRBJ1-4
size: .
V: TRBV5-1
DNA: TGCGCCAGCAGCTTGGGACGGGCAAGCGGGACAGGGGATGAAAAACTGTTTTTT
CDR3: CASSLGRASGTGDEKLFF

D: TRBD2
J: TRBJ2-5
size: .
V: TRBV5-1
DNA: TGCGCCAGCAGTACGACTAGCGGGAGTGGAGAGACCCAGTACTTC
CDR3: CASSTTSGSGETQYF

D: .
J: TRBJ2-7
size: .
V: TRBV14
DNA: TGTGCCAGCAGCCAAGAACTGGGAAACTACGAGCAGTACTTC
CDR3: CASSQELGNYEQYF

D: .
J: TRBJ2-1
size: .
V: TRBV19
DNA: TGTGCCAGTAGTATGGGACACTACAATGAGCAGTTCTTC
CDR3: CASSMGHYNEQFF

D: .
J: TRBJ2-6
size: .
V: TRBV19
DNA: TGTGCCAGTAGTGAGGTTTCTGGGGCCAACGTCCTGACTTTC
CDR3: CASSEVSGANVLTF

D: .
J: TRBJ1-2
size: .
V: TRBV5-4
DNA: TGTGCCAGCAGATTGAAACAGGGCCTTCAGTATGGCTACACCTTC
CDR3: CASRLKQGLQYGYTF

D: TRBD2
J: TRBJ2-3
size: .
V: TRBV30
DNA: TGTGCCTGGAGTGTATTCCTGATGGCTAGCGGGAATCGGGATAATACGCAGTATTTT
CDR3: CAWSVFLMASGNRDNTQYF

D: TRBD1
J: TRBJ1-2
size: .
V: TRBV5-6
DNA: TGTGCCAGCAGCCCCTTACAGGGGGCTCGTGGCTACACCTTC
CDR3: CASSPLQGARGYTF

D: .
J: TRBJ1-2
size: many
V: TRBV18
DNA: TGTGCCAGCTCGCCGTCAGGAGGTAACTATGGCTACACCTTC
CDR3: CASSPSGGNYGYTF

D: TRBD2
J: TRBJ2-1
size: .
V: TRBV9
DNA: TGTGCCAGCAGCGTAGCTCGAGTCGGCGCGGGGGGGAATGAGCAGTTCTTC
CDR3: CASSVARVGAGGNEQFF

D: .
J: TRBJ1-1
size: .
V: TRBV6-2/TRBV6-3
DNA: TGTGCCAGCAGCTCAAACCGGTTTAGCACTGAAGCTTTCTTT
CDR3: CASSSNRFSTEAFF

D: .
J: TRBJ2-1
size: .
V: TRBV3-1/TRBV3-2
DNA: TGTGCCAGCAGCCAAGATCTGGTCAACTACAATGAGCAGTTCTTC
CDR3: CASSQDLVNYNEQFF

D: .
J: TRBJ2-1
size: .
V: TRBV13
DNA: TGTGCCAGCAGCCGCGACTACAATGAGCAGTTCTTC
CDR3: CASSRDYNEQFF

D: TRBD2
J: TRBJ2-7
size: .
V: TRBV5-6
DNA: TGTGCCAGCAGCTTGGTCACCGCTAGCGGCTCCTACGAGCAGTACTTC
CDR3: CASSLVTASGSYEQYF

D: .
J: TRBJ1-2
size: .
V: TRBV28
DNA: TGTGCCAGCAGCCACCGTTATGGCTACACCTTC
CDR3: CASSHRYGYTF

D: TRBD1
J: TRBJ2-7
size: .
V: TRBV30
DNA: TGTGCCTGGCGTGTCGGACAGGGGGTCCCCTACGAGCAGTACTTC
CDR3: CAWRVGQGVPYEQYF

D: .
J: TRBJ2-1
size: .
V: TRBV24-1
DNA: TGTGCCACCAGTGATTCGCGGGGACGGTACAATGAGCAGTTCTTC
CDR3: CATSDSRGRYNEQFF

D: TRBD2
J: TRBJ2-5
size: .
V: TRBV3-1/TRBV3-2
DNA: TGTGCCAGCAGCCAAGCCCTCTTAGCGGGGGGGAAGGGAGAGACCCAGTACTTC
CDR3: CASSQALLAGGKGETQYF

D: TRBD2
J: TRBJ2-3
size: .
V: TRBV2
DNA: TGTGCCAGCAGGAGGACGACTAGCGCGAACACAGATACGCAGTATTTT
CDR3: CASRRTTSANTDTQYF

D: .
J: TRBJ2-1
size: .
V: TRBV30
DNA: TGTGCCTGGAGTGTTGACGGCCACAATGAGCAGTTCTTC
CDR3: CAWSVDGHNEQFF

D: .
J: TRBJ1-2
size: .
V: TRBV27
DNA: TGTGCCAGCAGTTTAATGGCAAACTATGGCTACACCTTC
CDR3: CASSLMANYGYTF

D: .
J: TRBJ1-6
size: .
V: TRBV6-5
DNA: TGTGCCAGCAATCGACAGAGCTCCTATAATTCACCCCTCCACTTT
CDR3: CASNRQSSYNSPLHF

D: .
J: TRBJ1-2
size: .
V: TRBV28
DNA: TGTGCCAGCAGTTTAGGGATCGGAGGGGGGCAGCATGGCTACACCTTC
CDR3: CASSLGIGGGQHGYTF

D: TRBD2
J: TRBJ2-1
size: .
V: TRBV11-2
DNA: TGTGCCAGCAGCCCTACCGGGACTAGCGGGGGTGAGCAGTTCTTC
CDR3: CASSPTGTSGGEQFF

D: .
J: TRBJ1-4
size: .
V: TRBV19
DNA: TGTGCCACCGCGGGCCGAGGGCTAGGGAATGAAAAACTGTTTTTT
CDR3: CATAGRGLGNEKLFF

D: .
J: TRBJ2-1
size: .
V: TRBV5-1
DNA: TGCGCCAGCAGCTCCCAGGCTGCGCAGTTCTTC
CDR3: CASSSQAAQFF

D: .
J: TRBJ1-1
size: few
V: TRBV5-1
DNA: TGCGCCAGCAGTACGGGGACTGAAGCTTTCTTT
CDR3: CASSTGTEAFF

D: .
J: TRBJ2-7
size: .
V: TRBV6-5
DNA: TGTGCCAGCAGCTCGGGAGTTTACGAGCAGTACTTC
CDR3: CASSSGVYEQYF

D: TRBD2
J: TRBJ2-7
size: .
V: TRBV13
DNA: TGTGCCAGCAGCCCCACACGGGGGGGGGCCTACGAGCAGTACTTC
CDR3: CASSPTRGGAYEQYF

D: .
J: TRBJ2-5
size: .
V: TRBV19
DNA: TGTGCCAGTAGCACTGAAAGGGTACAGGGGACCCAGTACTTC
CDR3: CASSTERVQGTQYF

D: TRBD2
J: TRBJ2-3
size: .
V: TRBV27
DNA: TGTGCCAGCAGTTTATATTCTAGCGGGCAATCTTCTAGCACAGATACGCAGTATTTT
CDR3: CASSLYSSGQSSSTDTQYF

D: .
J: TRBJ1-2
size: .
V: TRBV6-2/TRBV6-3
DNA: TGTGCCAGCAGTCCGACGGTAAACTATGGCTACACCTTC
CDR3: CASSPTVNYGYTF

D: TRBD1
J: TRBJ1-4
size: .
V: TRBV19
DNA: TGTGCCAGTAACATCGGGACAGGAAAGGAAAAACTGTTTTTT
CDR3: CASNIGTGKEKLFF

D: TRBD1
J: TRBJ1-2
size: once
V: TRBV9
DNA: TGTGCCAGCAGCGCGAGAACGACAGGGATTAACTATGGCTACACCTTC
CDR3: CASSARTTGINYGYTF

D: .
J: TRBJ2-2
size: .
V: TRBV9
DNA: TGTGCCAGCAGCCCTAACACCGGGGAGCTGTTTTTT
CDR3: CASSPNTGELFF

D: TRBD1
J: TRBJ1-6
size: few
V: TRBV11-2
DNA: TGTGCCAGCACTCGTACAGGGGGCACGAATTCACCCCTCCACTTT
CDR3: CASTRTGGTNSPLHF

D: TRBD2
J: TRBJ2-3
size: .
V: TRBV5-1
DNA: TGCGCCAGCAGGGATACTAGCGTGCCTTTAAATACGCAGTATTTT
CDR3: CASRDTSVPLNTQYF

D: .
J: TRBJ1-2
size: .
V: TRBV7-2
DNA: TGTGCCAGCGCCTTCCAGGGGTATGGCTACACCTTC
CDR3: CASAFQGYGYTF

D: TRBD1
J: TRBJ1-1
size: .
V: TRBV20-1
DNA: TGCGCGGCAGGGGGGAACACTGAAGCTTTCTTT
CDR3: CAAGGNTEAFF

D: .
J: TRBJ2-3
size: .
V: TRBV1
DNA: TGCACCAGCAGCCAACCGCAACCGGGACTAGTCACCAAGGGGAAAGATACGCAGTATTTT
CDR3: CTSSQPQPGLVTKGKDTQYF

D: TRBD1
J: TRBJ2-5
size: .
V: TRBV6-5
DNA: TGTGCCAGCAGCGATACAGGGGTAGAGACCCAGTACTTC
CDR3: CASSDTGVETQYF

D: .
J: TRBJ2-1
size: .
V: TRBV20-1
DNA: TGCAGTGCTAGTCCCCAGGGCAGGCTGCAGTTCTTC
CDR3: CSASPQGRLQFF

D: .
J: TRBJ1-2
size: .
V: TRBV7-9
DNA: TGTGCCAGCAGCCACGGGGTGGACTATGGCTACACCTTC
CDR3: CASSHGVDYGYTF

D: .
J: TRBJ1-1
size: .
V: TRBV30
DNA: TGTGCCTGGAGTGCAGGCAAGTTTACAGGGCTGAACACTGAAGCTTTCTTT
CDR3: CAWSAGKFTGLNTEAFF

D: TRBD1
J: TRBJ2-7
size: .
V: TRBV10-3
DNA: TGTGCCATCAGTGACCCGACAGGGACCCCCTACGAGCAGTACTTC
CDR3: CAISDPTGTPYEQYF

D: .
J: TRBJ2-4
size: .
V: TRBV23-1
DNA: TGCGCCAGCAGTCATGGGGGGGCGGCCAAAAACATTCAGTACTTC
CDR3: CASSHGGAAKNIQYF

D: TRBD1
J: TRBJ2-7
size: .
V: TRBV6-5
DNA: TGTGCCAGCAGTTACTCGTGGCAGGGGGCTCACGAGCAGTACTTC
CDR3: CASSYSWQGAHEQYF

D: .
J: TRBJ2-3
size: .
V: TRBV4-1
DNA: TGCGCCAGCAGCCCCCCAGGAGCGAGCACAGATACGCAGTATTTT
CDR3: CASSPPGASTDTQYF

D: .
J: TRBJ1-2
size: many
V: TRBV20-1
DNA: TGCAGTGCTTTCCAGTATGGCTACACCTTC
CDR3: CSAFQYGYTF

D: .
J: TRBJ1-6
size: .
V: TRBV4-3
DNA: TGCGCCAGCAGCCAAGAGCCCAAGAGGGATAATTCACCCCTCCACTTT
CDR3: CASSQEPKRDNSPLHF

D: TRBD2
J: TRBJ2-3
size: .
V: TRBV13
DNA: TGTGCCAGCAGCTTAGAGGCCTCTAGCGGGAGGGCCGTGGCCACAGATACGCAGTATTTT
CDR3: CASSLEASSGRAVATDTQYF

D: .
J: TRBJ2-3
size: .
V: TRBV7-3
DNA: TGTGCCAGCAGCCGGGGGGCCTTGGGCACAGATACGCAGTATTTT
CDR3: CASSRGALGTDTQYF

D: .
J: TRBJ2-5
size: .
V: TRBV5-8
DNA: TGTGCCAGCAGCCCGGGGTCTAGACCTAATCAAGAGACCCAGTACTTC
CDR3: CASSPGSRPNQETQYF

D: TRBD2
J: TRBJ2-5
size: .
V: TRBV7-2
DNA: TGTGCCAGCAGCTTCGGGACTAGCGGGAGACAGACCCAGTACTTC
CDR3: CASSFGTSGRQTQYF